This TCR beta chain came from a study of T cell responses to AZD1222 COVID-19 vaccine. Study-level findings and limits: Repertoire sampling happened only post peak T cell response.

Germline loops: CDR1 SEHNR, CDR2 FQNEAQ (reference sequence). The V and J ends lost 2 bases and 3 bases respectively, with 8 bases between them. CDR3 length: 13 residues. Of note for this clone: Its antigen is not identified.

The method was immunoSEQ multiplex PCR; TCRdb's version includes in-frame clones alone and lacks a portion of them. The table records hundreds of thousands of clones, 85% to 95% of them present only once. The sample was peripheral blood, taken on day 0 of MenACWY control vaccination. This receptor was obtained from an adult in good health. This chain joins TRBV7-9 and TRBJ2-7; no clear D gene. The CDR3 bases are TGTGCCAGCAGCTTATCGGTCGGCTACGAGCAGTACTTC. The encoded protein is CASSLSVGYEQYF.